One and the same sample provided the 29 T cell receptor beta chains below, sequenced in a study of shared clonotypes between healthy human individuals. The protocol was immunoSEQ multiplex PCR, while the TCRdb copy is restricted to in-frame clones and leaves out a portion. The repertoire holds approximately 640,000 clones, less than 95% seen once, with about 33% in the top ten. The sample consisted of memory CD8+ T cells from PBMCs. Subset indicated: CD45RO+ cells pooled with CCR7-negative TemRA cells. Receptor source: a man between 18 and 35 years old in good health. Some clones in this sample may be carry-over from other donors' samples.

V is TRBV30 and J is TRBJ2-7; a possible D gene is TRBD2 (5 bases). The CDR3 is made up of 14 amino acids. Trimming shortened V by 2 bases and J by 3 bases, and 14 bases separated the two germline ends. CDR1 GTSNPN and CDR2 SVGIG come from the germline V gene (reference sequence). The CDR3 nucleotides read TGTGCCTGGAGTTACGGGATGGAGATCTACGAGCAGTACTTC. Its translation is CAWSYGMEIYEQYF.

V and J are TRBV7-8 and TRBJ2-7; D unclear. Per germline, CDR1 SGHVS and CDR2 FQNEAQ. The CDR3 totals 13 residues. Trimming removed 7 bases from V and 5 bases from J, with 15 bases in between. The CDR3 DNA reads as TGTGCCAGCAACTGGCCTGGTCGAAACGAGCAGTACTTC. Its translation: CASNWPGRNEQYF.

The chain joins TRBV10-3 to TRBJ2-7, with D uncertain. V was trimmed by 6 bases and J by 3 bases, leaving 12 bases between them. CDR1 is ENHRY, CDR2 SYGVKD, per germline. This CDR3 contains 13 residues. The CDR3 region is CAISSSPRYEQYF. Written as DNA, the CDR3 is TGTGCCATCAGCTCGTCGCCCCGCTACGAGCAGTACTTC.

V and J are TRBV12-5 and TRBJ2-1; tentative D call: TRBD2 (6 bases). Germline CDR1 is LGHNT and CDR2 is FRNRAP. The CDR3 has 15 amino acids. V lost 5 bases to trimming and J lost 0 bases, with 11 bases between them. CDR3 DNA: TGTGCTAGTGGTAGCCCCGGGAGCTCCTACAATGAGCAGTTCTTC. It yields the protein CASGSPGSSYNEQFF.

This clone occurred once. The chain is built from TRBV7-8 and TRBJ1-2, with D possibly TRBD1 on 5 matching bases. The ends were cut back, 1 base at V and 6 bases at J, with 12 bases in the middle. The CDR3 spans 14 residues. In germline, CDR1 is SGHVS, CDR2 FQNEAQ. The CDR3 sequence is CASSLVNRLNGYTF. The CDR3, as DNA: TGTGCCAGCAGCTTAGTTAACAGGTTGAATGGCTACACCTTC.

Regarding this clone: Other DNA sequences in this sample translate to the same CDR3. The chain has TRBV9 and TRBJ1-1; weak D call: TRBD1 (6 bases). The CDR3 totals 14 residues. The V end lost 0 bases, the J end lost 4 bases, and 10 bases lay between the germline ends. Germline V gene lookup returns CDR1 SGDLS and CDR2 YYNGEE. In DNA form, the CDR3 reads TGTGCCAGCAGCGTAGGGGGGGCTGGCACTGAAGCTTTCTTT. It is translated as CASSVGGAGTEAFF.

The V call is TRBV7-9, the J call TRBJ1-4; D remains unclear. Trimming removed 6 bases from V and 4 bases from J, with 15 bases in between. This CDR3 comprises 15 residues. Germline V gives CDR1 SEHNR, CDR2 FQNEAQ (reference sequence). CDR3 in amino acids: CASRGTADLNEKLFF. DNA for the CDR3: TGTGCCAGCAGGGGAACGGCGGACCTTAATGAAAAACTGTTTTTT.

V usage is TRBV19 and J usage is TRBJ1-1; TRBD1 agrees at 7 bases. The CDR3 covers 23 residues. CDR1 and CDR2 from the germline V gene are LNHDA and SQIVND (reference sequence). V was clipped by 9 bases and J by 7 bases; unmatched bases: 41. Written as DNA, the CDR3 is TGTGCCAGACGGACAGAAAATAGGAAAACATTGTGGGGACAGAAAATAGGAAGTGGTGAAGCTTTCTTT. Protein: CARRTENRKTLWGQKIGSGEAFF.

This clone has a single count. The chain combines TRBV2 with TRBJ2-1, with D unclear. The CDR3 sequence is 15 residues long. Germline lookup yields CDR1 SNHLY and CDR2 FYNNEI. The V and J ends lost 5 bases and 0 bases respectively, with 11 bases between them. The CDR3 nucleotides are TGTGCCAGCAGTTCATGGACCAGCTCCTACAATGAGCAGTTCTTC. Translation: CASSSWTSSYNEQFF.

The J gene is TRBJ2-1, the V gene TRBV11-2; tentatively, D is TRBD2 (6 bases). V lost 5 bases and J 3 bases, leaving 14 bases between the germline ends. The V gene's germline CDR1 is SGHAT and CDR2 FQNNGV. The CDR3 loop spans 15 amino acids. This chain's CDR3 is CASSSAGTFYNEQFF. The CDR3 region has the DNA TGTGCCAGCAGCAGCGCCGGGACTTTCTACAATGAGCAGTTCTTC. The full variable domain, in which reference TRBV11-2 and TRBJ2-1 provide the parts outside the CDR3, is EAGVAQSPRYKIIEKRQSVAFWCNPISGHATLYWYQQILGQGPKLLIQFQNNGVVDDSQLPKDRFSAERLKGVDSTLKIQPAKLEDSAVYLCASSSAGTFYNEQFFGPGTRLTVL.

Details on this clone: A read error may account for a junction end that differs from germline. This CDR3 is also generated by other DNA sequences in the sample. V and J are TRBV15 and TRBJ2-2; D uncertain. Germline CDR1 reads LNHNV; CDR2 reads YYDKDF (reference sequence). The CDR3 has 14 amino acids. The CDR3 sequence: CATSLAVGTGELFF. CDR3 sequence (DNA): TGTGCTACCAGCCTTGCCGTGGGCACCGGGGAGCTGTTTTTT.

The chain joins TRBV28 to TRBJ1-6, with a tentative D call TRBD1 (5 bases). V dropped 1 base and J dropped 10 bases, with 14 bases sitting between them. The CDR3 has 15 amino acids. Germline V gene sequence: CDR1 MDHEN, CDR2 SYDVKM. CDR3 DNA: TGTGCCAGCAGTTTATCGGGGGGTACGGCGTCACCCCTCCACTTT. It yields the protein CASSLSGGTASPLHF.

The V gene is TRBV7-6, the J gene TRBJ2-1; 9 bases are shared with TRBD2. There are 17 residues in the CDR3. The ends lost 1 base at V and 1 base at J; junction bases unmatched: 5. The V gene's germline CDR1 is SGHVS and CDR2 FNYEAQ. The CDR3, as DNA: TGTGCCAGCAGCTTAGGTAGCGGGAGTGAGTCCTACAATGAGCAGTTCTTC. As protein: CASSLGSGSESYNEQFF.

This clone was recorded once. This rearrangement joins TRBV6-5 to TRBJ1-2; 8 bases agree with TRBD1. The germline CDR1 and CDR2 sequences are MNHEY and SVGAGI. After removal of 5 bases from V and 4 bases from J, the junction contained 9 bases not matched to a gene. This CDR3 has 15 amino acids. CDR3 amino acids: CASSLGSGGGYGYTF. The CDR3 DNA follows: TGTGCCAGCAGTCTAGGCTCAGGGGGCGGCTATGGCTACACCTTC.

This clone was recorded once. The chain has TRBV11-2 and TRBJ2-5, with TRBD2 matching 7 bases. The CDR3 extends over 15 amino acids. Germline V gene sequence: CDR1 SGHAT, CDR2 FQNNGV. V lost 1 base to trimming and J lost 2 bases; unmatched junction nucleotides: 4. The CDR3 loop is CASSLGGSMQETQYF. CDR3 sequence (DNA): TGTGCCAGCAGCTTAGGCGGGAGCATGCAAGAGACCCAGTACTTC.

The CDR3 DNA reads as TGCGCCAGCAGCCAAAACAGGGTTGCCGTCAATCAGCCCCAGCATTTT. This codes for CASSQNRVAVNQPQHF. The rearrangement joins TRBV4-1 to TRBJ1-5, with D maybe TRBD1 (6 bases). The V gene lost 2 bases and the J gene lost 3 bases, with 14 bases spanning the gap. This CDR3 has 16 amino acids. CDR1 is MGHRA, CDR2 YSYEKL, per germline.

This rearrangement joins TRBV9 to TRBJ2-1; D gene uncertain. CDR3 length equals 12 residues. Trimming shortened V by 3 bases and J by 7 bases, and 8 bases separated the two germline ends. Germline V lookup: CDR1 SGDLS, CDR2 YYNGEE. The CDR3 region has the DNA TGTGCCAGCAGCGCCCCCACGAATGAGCAGTTCTTC. This translates into CASSAPTNEQFF.

The gene calls are TRBV4-1 and TRBJ1-5; 8 nucleotides line up with TRBD1. The J segment lost 0 bases and the V segment lost 4 bases, leaving 14 bases of the junction unmatched. Germline V gene data show CDR1 as MGHRA and CDR2 as YSYEKL. This CDR3 region has 19 residues. Here the CDR3 DNA reads TGCGCCAGCAGCCTGAGTGCCGACAGGGGAGGGTATAGCAATCAGCCCCAGCATTTT. Translated: CASSLSADRGGYSNQPQHF.

This clone was detected only once. The V and J genes are TRBV27 and TRBJ2-1; TRBD1 agrees at 8 bases. The CDR3 is 14 amino acids. Trimming cost V 7 bases and J 6 bases; bases outside gene matches: 8. Looked up from germline, CDR1 is MNHEY and CDR2 is SMNVEV (reference sequence). The CDR3 here is CASTWTGTPNEQFF. The CDR3 bases are TGTGCCAGCACCTGGACAGGGACTCCCAATGAGCAGTTCTTC.

This sequence joins TRBV15 and TRBJ2-5, with 8 bases aligning to TRBD2. The length of the CDR3 is 14 residues. The V gene end was trimmed by 9 bases and the J gene end by 4 bases; junction bases not matched to a gene: 10. CDR1 LNHNV and CDR2 YYDKDF come from the germline V gene (reference sequence). The CDR3 DNA reads as TGTGCCACAAGCGTGGTGGCGGGAGGAGAGACCCAGTACTTC. Encoded protein: CATSVVAGGETQYF. Filled out from reference TRBV15 and TRBJ2-5, the complete variable domain reads DAMVIQNPRYQVTQFGKPVTLSCSQTLNHNVMYWYQQKSSQAPKLLFHYYDKDFNNEADTPDNFQSRRPNTSFCFLDIRSPGLGDTAMYLCATSVVAGGETQYFGPGTRLLVL.

V and J are TRBV2 and TRBJ1-1; D unclear. V was cut by 8 bases and J by 0 bases, with 16 bases left in between. The germline CDR1 and CDR2 sequences are SNHLY and FYNNEI. This CDR3 contains 15 residues. CDR3 residues: CASGFDGDMNTEAFF. The CDR3 region has the DNA TGTGCCAGCGGCTTCGACGGCGACATGAACACTGAAGCTTTCTTT.

The chain has TRBV21-1 and TRBJ2-7; TRBD1 is taken as the D call from the table, unchecked against the DNA. TRBV21-1 is annotated as a pseudogene. The CDR3 loop spans 14 amino acids. In DNA form, the CDR3 reads TGTGCCAGCAGCACCGGGACAGACCCCCACGAGCAGTACTTC. Translation gives CASSTGTDPHEQYF.

The V call is TRBV5-6, the J call TRBJ2-5; D may be TRBD2 (5 bases). The germline V and J ends were trimmed by 0 bases and 1 base, with 13 bases remaining between them. Per germline, CDR1 SGHDT and CDR2 YYEEEE. This CDR3 is 16 amino acids long. CDR3 sequence (DNA): TGTGCCAGCAGCTTGGGTGTTGCGGGCGTCCAAGAGACCCAGTACTTC. It translates to CASSLGVAGVQETQYF.

This chain uses TRBV7-9 with TRBJ2-7; 9 bases map to TRBD2. Germline values: CDR1 SEHNR, CDR2 FQNEAQ (reference sequence). Trimming cost V 2 bases and J 1 base; bases outside gene matches: 3. This CDR3 is built from 15 residues. DNA of the CDR3: TGTGCCAGCAGCTTAAATAGCGGGGGTTCCTACGAGCAGTACTTC. This codes for CASSLNSGGSYEQYF.

This sequence joins TRBV10-3 and TRBJ2-1, with 12 nucleotides matching TRBD2. V was pared by 3 bases and J by 2 bases, with 8 bases of the junction left unmatched. Germline loops: CDR1 ENHRY, CDR2 SYGVKD. CDR3 length: 18 amino acids. The CDR3 bases are TGTGCCATCAGTGAATACTACGGACTAGCGGGAACCTACAATGAGCAGTTCTTC. It specifies CAISEYYGLAGTYNEQFF.

The chain carries TRBV9 and TRBJ2-1; 14 nucleotides agree with TRBD2. The CDR3 has 17 amino acids. CDR1 and CDR2 (germline): SGDLS, YYNGEE. The trim removed 0 bases at V and 2 bases at J, leaving 1 base unmatched. CDR3 region: CASSVAGLAGAYNEQFF. In nucleotides, the CDR3 is TGTGCCAGCAGCGTAGCGGGACTAGCGGGAGCCTACAATGAGCAGTTCTTC.

The chain links TRBV11-3 to TRBJ2-5; 9 positions agree with TRBD2. This CDR3 contains 18 residues. The V gene's germline CDR1 is SGHNT and CDR2 YENEEA. The V and J ends lost 0 bases and 5 bases, in that order; junction bases with no gene match: 13. CDR3 protein: CASSLDLPGLAADETQYF. CDR3 in DNA: TGTGCCAGCAGCTTAGACTTACCGGGACTAGCCGCGGATGAGACCCAGTACTTC. Supplemented by reference TRBV11-3 and TRBJ2-5, the full variable domain reads EAGVVQSPRYKIIEKKQPVAFWCNPISGHNTLYWYLQNLGQGPELLIRYENEEAVDDSQLPKDRFSAERLKGVDSTLKIQPAELGDSAVYLCASSLDLPGLAADETQYFGPGTRLLVL.

The chain carries TRBV28 and TRBJ2-7; 14 nucleotides align to TRBD2. The CDR3 spans 16 residues. The germline V gene has CDR1 MDHEN and CDR2 SYDVKM. V lost 5 bases, J lost 5 bases, and 8 bases stayed unmatched. CDR3 in DNA: TGTGCCAGCAGTCTGGGACTAGCGGGAGAAAACCACGAGCAGTACTTC. This encodes CASSLGLAGENHEQYF. Based on the CDR3 plus reference TRBV28 and TRBJ2-7, the full variable domain is DVKVTQSSRYLVKRTGEKVFLECVQDMDHENMFWYRQDPGLGLRLIYFSYDVKMKEKGDIPEGYSVSREKKERFSLILESASTNQTSMYLCASSLGLAGENHEQYFGPGTRLTVT.

This clone was seen a few times. The CDR3 coding sequence is TGTGCCAGCAGTTTAAAACGATCTGGAAACACCATATATTTT. The encoded protein is CASSLKRSGNTIYF. The J gene is TRBJ1-3, the V gene TRBV27; no clear D. The CDR3 loop spans 14 amino acids. V was pared by 2 bases and J by 1 base, with 6 bases between. Germline lookup yields CDR1 MNHEY and CDR2 SMNVEV (reference sequence).